This T cell receptor (beta chain) was captured by sequencing in a study of T cells in Graves' hyperthyroidism and ophthalmopathy. In the study overall: Peripheral blood was drawn at first diagnosis, prior to all treatment.

Each person with ophthalmopathy scored at least 3 on the Clinical Activity Score, reached NOSPECS grade 4 or higher, and had been ill under 3 months. Uncontrolled infection, other autoimmune disease, pregnancy or lactation excluded patients. Fresh peripheral blood, roughly 10 ml of it, supplied the PBMCs. Looked up from germline, CDR1 is MDHEN and CDR2 is SYDVKM. The CDR3 has 15 amino acids. V lost 6 bases and J lost 9; bases outside the gene matches: 11. This clonotype showed up just a few times. Amplified TCR beta CDR3 regions derived from RNA transcripts. During a first-round RT-PCR of the TCR CDR3, the HTBI primer set was used. TCRdb itself ran the multiplex PCR reads through MiXCR, one entry per CDR3 protein. The data show hundreds of thousands of distinct CDR3 sequences, about 24% seen once.

The chain is built from TRBV28 and TRBJ2-4; 10 bases agree with TRBD1. This TCR came from a woman in her 30s with Graves' ophthalmopathy. The sample consisted of blood. The CDR3 reads CASSRTGQGEGIQYF. Here the CDR3 DNA reads TGTGCCAGCAGCCGTACCGGACAGGGGGAAGGCATTCAGTACTTC.